This T cell receptor beta chain was sequenced in a study of blood T cell repertoires in COVID-19. Whole-study context: Material from acute and convalescent COVID-19 was sourced from the United States, Italy and Spain. The analysed material was cDNA or gDNA that came from T cells, B-cell-depleted T cells, or PBMCs.

This clone turned up a few times. Germline values: CDR1 SNHLY, CDR2 FYNNEI. The germline V and J ends were trimmed by 4 bases and 1 base, with 7 bases remaining between them. The CDR3 covers 14 residues. Libraries were prepared by immunoSEQ multiplex PCR; TCRdb keeps only in-frame clonotypes and omits some of them. The top ten hold about 3.4% of the sample, which has hundreds of thousands of clones, 82% seen once. Donors were grouped by their self-reported clinical history. The genes are TRBV2 and TRBJ2-2; unclear D gene. The sequence derives from a woman between 55 and 75 years old who had recovered from COVID-19. The sample was PBMCs or T cells enriched from blood (not recorded which). CDR3: CASSVNRNTGELFF. Written as DNA, the CDR3 is TGTGCCAGCAGTGTGAACAGGAACACCGGGGAGCTGTTTTTT.